These 10 T cell receptor beta chains originate from one sample sequenced in a study of blood T cell repertoires in COVID-19. The method was immunoSEQ multiplex PCR; TCRdb's version includes in-frame clones alone and lacks a portion of them. Here the sample spans 270,000 or so clones, approximately 84% being singletons. The sample taken for sequencing was PBMCs or T cells enriched from blood (not recorded which). Receptors originate from a woman aged 50 to 60 who had been exposed to COVID-19.

This chain uses TRBV28 with TRBJ2-4; TRBD2 matches at 10 bases. With V trimmed by 3 bases and J by 2 bases, 7 bases remained unmatched. The germline gives CDR1 MDHEN, CDR2 SYDVKM. This CDR3 is 17 amino acids long. The CDR3 sequence is CASSLNSGGASKNIQYF. CDR3 in DNA: TGTGCCAGCAGTTTGAACAGCGGGGGGGCGTCCAAAAACATTCAGTACTTC. The entire variable domain, with the rest obtained from reference TRBV28 and TRBJ2-4, is as follows: DVKVTQSSRYLVKRTGEKVFLECVQDMDHENMFWYRQDPGLGLRLIYFSYDVKMKEKGDIPEGYSVSREKKERFSLILESASTNQTSMYLCASSLNSGGASKNIQYFGAGTRLSVL.

This chain links TRBV6-2 or TRBV6-3 with TRBJ1-2, with 7 bases fitting TRBD1. The CDR3 length is 13 residues. With V trimmed by 4 bases and J by 4 bases, 3 bases remained unmatched. CDR1 is MNHEY, CDR2 SVGEGT, per germline. CDR3 amino acids: CASSSTGSYGYTF. CDR3 sequence (DNA): TGTGCCAGCAGTTCGACAGGGTCCTATGGCTACACCTTC.

This clone has more than one count but fewer than ten. The chain is built from TRBV30 and TRBJ2-2, with TRBD1 matching 7 bases. Unmatched junction bases numbered 1, after V lost 4 bases and J lost 5 bases. CDR1 and CDR2 (germline): GTSNPN, SVGIG (reference sequence). The CDR3 contains 12 residues. The CDR3 DNA reads TGTGCCTGGACCAGGGGGACCGGGGAGCTGTTTTTT. Protein product: CAWTRGTGELFF.

This clone was counted at least ten times. The genes are TRBV3-1 (or the pseudogene TRBV3-2) and TRBJ1-2; 9 bases are a match to TRBD1. V lost 1 base to trimming and J lost 8 bases; unmatched junction nucleotides: 5. Per the germline V gene, CDR1 is LGHDT and CDR2 is YNNKEL (reference sequence). This CDR3 is 14 amino acids long. In DNA form, the CDR3 reads TGTGCCAGCAGCCAAGGACAGGGGGTTGTAGGCTACACCTTC. Its protein is CASSQGQGVVGYTF.

The chain has TRBV10-3 and TRBJ1-2, with TRBD1 matching 7 bases. Germline assignment: CDR1 ENHRY and CDR2 SYGVKD. The CDR3 sequence is 13 residues long. V was pared by 5 bases and J by 6 bases, with 6 bases of the junction left unmatched. CDR3 in amino acids: CAISRQGMDGYTF. Written as DNA, the CDR3 is TGTGCCATCAGTAGACAGGGCATGGATGGCTACACCTTC.

This sequence joins TRBV11-2 and TRBJ2-5; 11 bases map to TRBD2. This CDR3 region has 16 residues. V lost 3 bases, J lost 3 bases, and 6 bases stayed unmatched. The germline V gene encodes CDR1 SGHAT and CDR2 FQNNGV. CDR3: CASSFNSGGAEETQYF. CDR3 bases: TGTGCCAGCAGCTTTAATAGCGGGGGGGCCGAAGAGACCCAGTACTTC.

This chain connects TRBV19 to TRBJ1-5; D not resolved. Trimming removed 5 bases from V and 2 bases from J, with 10 bases in between. The germline gives CDR1 LNHDA, CDR2 SQIVND (reference sequence). The CDR3 runs 14 residues. The CDR3: CASSLRLGNQPQHF. DNA of the CDR3: TGTGCCAGTAGTCTCCGACTGGGCAATCAGCCCCAGCATTTT.

This clone was counted only a few times. V usage is TRBV12-3 or TRBV12-4 and J usage is TRBJ1-6, with a possible D match to TRBD1 (5 bases). The CDR3 runs 13 residues. Trimming left V 3 bases short and J 9 bases short, with 9 bases between. The CDR3 loop reads CASSFQGSSPLHF. The CDR3 coding sequence is TGTGCCAGCAGTTTTCAGGGTAGTTCACCCCTCCACTTT.

The chain couples TRBV13 to TRBJ2-5; TRBD2 is a possible D gene (6 bases). The CDR3 extends over 14 amino acids. Looked up from germline, CDR1 is PRHDT and CDR2 is FYEKMQ (reference sequence). V was pared by 4 bases and J by 5 bases, with 14 bases between. The CDR3 loop reads CASSSPGEKETQYF. The DNA for the CDR3 is TGTGCCAGCAGCTCTCCGGGGGAGAAGGAGACCCAGTACTTC. Together with reference TRBV13 and TRBJ2-5, the CDR3 gives the full variable domain: AAGVIQSPRHLIKEKRETATLKCYPIPRHDTVYWYQQGPGQDPQFLISFYEKMQSDKGSIPDRFSAQQFSDYHSELNMSSLELGDSALYFCASSSPGEKETQYFGPGTRLLVL.

This rearrangement joins TRBV2 to TRBJ2-1; weak D call: TRBD1 (6 bases). CDR1 SNHLY and CDR2 FYNNEI come from the germline V gene. This CDR3 is built from 15 residues. V lost 6 bases, J lost 1 base, and 13 bases lay in between. CDR3 DNA sequence: TGTGCCAGCAGCAGGGACACCGCTTCCTACAATGAGCAGTTCTTC. Amino acid sequence: CASSRDTASYNEQFF. Using reference TRBV2 and TRBJ2-1 for the parts outside the CDR3, the full variable domain is EPEVTQTPSHQVTQMGQEVILRCVPISNHLYFYWYRQILGQKVEFLVSFYNNEISEKSEIFDDQFSVERPDGSNFTLKIRSTKLEDSAMYFCASSRDTASYNEQFFGPGTRLTVL.